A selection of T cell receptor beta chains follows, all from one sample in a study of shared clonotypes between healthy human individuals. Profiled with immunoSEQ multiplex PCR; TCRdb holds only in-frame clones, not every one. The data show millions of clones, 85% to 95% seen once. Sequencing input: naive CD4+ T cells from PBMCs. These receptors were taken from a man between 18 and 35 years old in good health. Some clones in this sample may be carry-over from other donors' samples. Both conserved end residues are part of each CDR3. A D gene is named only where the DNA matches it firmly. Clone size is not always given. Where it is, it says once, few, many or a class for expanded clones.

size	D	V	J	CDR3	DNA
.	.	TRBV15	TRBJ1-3	CATSIGTEGNTIYF	TGTGCCACCAGCATAGGGACGGAGGGAAACACCATATATTTT
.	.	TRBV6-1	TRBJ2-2	CASRLGGGTGELFF	TGTGCCAGCAGGTTGGGAGGGGGAACCGGGGAGCTGTTTTTT
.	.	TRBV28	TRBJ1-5	CASSIRNQPQHF	TGTGCCAGCAGTATCCGCAATCAGCCCCAGCATTTT
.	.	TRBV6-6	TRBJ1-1	CASSSGIGTFF	TGTGCCAGCAGTTCAGGGATTGGAACCTTCTTT
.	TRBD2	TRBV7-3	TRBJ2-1	CASRQGAGGPWGQFF	TGTGCCAGCAGACAAGGGGCGGGAGGGCCTTGGGGGCAGTTCTTC
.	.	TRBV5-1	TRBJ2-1	CASSRDSSEEQFF	TGCGCCAGCAGCCGGGACTCCTCCGAAGAGCAGTTCTTC
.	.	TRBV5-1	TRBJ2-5	CASSIVGDQETQYF	TGCGCCAGCAGCATTGTGGGGGACCAAGAGACCCAGTACTTC
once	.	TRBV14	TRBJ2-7	CASSPARPRAAYEQYF	TGTGCCAGCAGCCCAGCAAGGCCACGGGCAGCCTACGAGCAGTACTTC
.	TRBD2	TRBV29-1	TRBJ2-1	CSGAGSSGSVNEQFF	TGCAGCGGCGCGGGCTCTAGCGGGAGCGTAAATGAGCAGTTCTTC
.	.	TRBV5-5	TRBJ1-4	CASSLAVATNEKLFF	TGTGCCAGCAGCTTGGCAGTTGCAACTAATGAAAAACTGTTTTTT
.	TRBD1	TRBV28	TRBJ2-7	CASSTPGTGIGEQYF	TGTGCCAGCAGTACCCCCGGGACAGGGATTGGAGAGCAGTACTTC
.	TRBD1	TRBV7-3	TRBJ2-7	CASSLTTGGEQYF	TGTGCCAGCAGCTTAACGACAGGGGGCGAGCAGTACTTC
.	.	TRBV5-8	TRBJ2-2	CASNRDLGTGELFF	TGTGCCAGTAACCGGGACCTGGGGACCGGGGAGCTGTTTTTT
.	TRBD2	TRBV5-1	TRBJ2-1	CASSLLWSSGSISNEQFF	TGCGCCAGCAGCTTGCTTTGGTCTAGCGGGAGTATAAGTAATGAGCAGTTCTTC
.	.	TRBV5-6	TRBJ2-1	CASSRWTPNPSNEQFF	TGTGCCAGCAGCCGTTGGACGCCGAACCCCTCAAATGAGCAGTTCTTC
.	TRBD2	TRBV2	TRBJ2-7	CASRILAGGPHEQYF	TGTGCCAGCCGAATCCTAGCGGGAGGGCCCCACGAGCAGTACTTC
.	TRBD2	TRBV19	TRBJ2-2	CASSIWEGSNTGELFF	TGTGCCAGTAGTATTTGGGAGGGGTCGAACACCGGGGAGCTGTTTTTT
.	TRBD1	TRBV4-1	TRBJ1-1	CASSLQGDTEAFF	TGCGCCAGCAGCCTGCAGGGGGACACTGAAGCTTTCTTT
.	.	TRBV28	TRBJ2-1	CASRGGRDLYNEQFF	TGTGCCAGCAGGGGAGGACGGGACTTATACAATGAGCAGTTCTTC
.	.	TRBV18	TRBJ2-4	CASSKRPREAMGNIQYF	TGTGCCAGCTCAAAGAGACCAAGGGAGGCCATGGGGAACATTCAGTACTTC
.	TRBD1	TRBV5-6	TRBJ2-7	CASSLDRQGWSSEQYF	TGTGCCAGCAGCTTGGACCGACAGGGGTGGTCGTCCGAGCAGTACTTC
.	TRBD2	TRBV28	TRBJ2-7	CASSLPSAGEQSGAYEQYF	TGTGCCAGCAGTTTACCATCAGCGGGAGAACAGTCGGGCGCCTACGAGCAGTACTTC
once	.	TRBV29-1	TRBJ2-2	CSVEVATKRAGELFF	TGCAGCGTTGAAGTTGCCACCAAACGGGCCGGGGAGCTGTTTTTT
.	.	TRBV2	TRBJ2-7	CASHRAPYEQYF	TGTGCCAGCCACAGGGCCCCCTACGAGCAGTACTTC
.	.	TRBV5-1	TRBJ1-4	CASSPTWTRTATNEKLFF	TGCGCCAGCAGTCCCACCTGGACACGGACTGCAACTAATGAAAAACTGTTTTTT
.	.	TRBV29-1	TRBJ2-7	CSVDGGYGQYF	TGCAGCGTTGATGGGGGCTACGGGCAGTACTTC
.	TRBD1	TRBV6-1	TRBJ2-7	CASMRDSSSYEQYF	TGTGCCAGCATGAGGGACAGCAGCTCCTACGAGCAGTACTTC
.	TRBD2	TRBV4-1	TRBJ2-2	CASSQVGASGRARTGELFF	TGCGCCAGCAGCCAAGTCGGGGCCAGCGGGAGGGCGAGGACCGGGGAGCTGTTTTTT
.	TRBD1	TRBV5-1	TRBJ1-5	CASSPGTGGSNQPQHF	TGCGCCAGCAGCCCGGGAACAGGGGGTAGCAATCAGCCCCAGCATTTT
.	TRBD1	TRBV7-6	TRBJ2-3	CASSLAPGQGGTDTQYF	TGTGCCAGCAGCTTAGCCCCAGGACAGGGAGGCACAGATACGCAGTATTTT
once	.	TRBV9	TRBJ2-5	CASSAGTGWTQYF	TGTGCCAGCAGCGCCGGGACTGGTTGGACCCAGTACTTC
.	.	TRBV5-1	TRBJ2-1	CASSLGLGASYNEQFF	TGCGCCAGCAGCTTGGGCCTGGGGGCCTCCTACAATGAGCAGTTCTTC
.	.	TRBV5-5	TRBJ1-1	CASSLEDSENTEAFF	TGTGCCAGCAGCTTGGAGGACAGTGAGAACACTGAAGCTTTCTTT
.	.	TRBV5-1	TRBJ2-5	CASSLGSTQETQYF	TGCGCCAGCAGCTTGGGGTCAACTCAAGAGACCCAGTACTTC
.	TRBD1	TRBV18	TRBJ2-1	CASSPTPQGGYEQFF	TGTGCCAGCTCACCGACCCCACAGGGGGGCTATGAGCAGTTCTTC
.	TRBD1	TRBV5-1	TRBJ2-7	CASSLAQETGGFSYEQYF	TGCGCCAGCAGCTTGGCCCAAGAGACAGGGGGGTTCTCCTACGAGCAGTACTTC
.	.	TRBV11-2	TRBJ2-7	CASSPGSYYEQYF	TGTGCCAGCAGCCCGGGATCCTACTACGAGCAGTACTTC
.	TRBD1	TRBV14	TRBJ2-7	CASSQGTGIYEQYF	TGTGCCAGCAGCCAGGGGACAGGGATCTACGAGCAGTACTTC
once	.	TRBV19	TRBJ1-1	CASSPQNTEAFF	TGTGCCAGTAGTCCCCAGAACACTGAAGCTTTCTTT
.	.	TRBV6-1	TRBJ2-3	CASSRQTTDTQYF	TGTGCCAGCAGCCGACAGACCACAGATACGCAGTATTTT
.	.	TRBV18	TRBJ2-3	CASSSLREIVPDTQYF	TGTGCCAGCTCATCCCTACGGGAGATAGTCCCAGATACGCAGTATTTT
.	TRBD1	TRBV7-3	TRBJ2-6	CASSAQGAGANVLTF	TGTGCCAGCAGCGCCCAGGGGGCCGGGGCCAACGTCCTGACTTTC
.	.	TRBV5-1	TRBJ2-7	CASSLGLVEVDEQYF	TGCGCCAGCAGCTTGGGGCTAGTCGAAGTCGACGAGCAGTACTTC
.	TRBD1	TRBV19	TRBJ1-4	CASSTYRGEKLFF	TGTGCCAGTAGTACGTACAGGGGTGAAAAACTGTTTTTT
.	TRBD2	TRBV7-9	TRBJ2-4	CASSSRTSGTIIQYF	TGTGCCAGCAGCTCCCGGACTAGCGGCACCATCATTCAGTACTTC
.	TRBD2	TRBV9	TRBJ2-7	CASSVVLAGALLTYEQYF	TGTGCCAGCAGCGTAGTGCTAGCGGGCGCGCTATTAACCTACGAGCAGTACTTC
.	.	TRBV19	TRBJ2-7	CASSIARGSYEQYF	TGTGCCAGTAGTATAGCGAGGGGGTCCTACGAGCAGTACTTC
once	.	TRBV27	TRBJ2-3	CASSLRVRTDTQYF	TGTGCCAGCAGTTTAAGGGTTCGAACAGATACGCAGTATTTT
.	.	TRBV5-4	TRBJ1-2	CASSQAGSRRIGYTF	TGTGCCAGCAGCCAAGCCGGTTCCCGGAGGATCGGCTACACCTTC
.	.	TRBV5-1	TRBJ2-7	CASSYRFEGGKGPEQYF	TGCGCCAGCAGCTACCGATTTGAGGGCGGGAAAGGGCCCGAGCAGTACTTC
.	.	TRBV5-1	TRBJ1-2	CASSLVSGNYGYTF	TGCGCCAGCAGCTTGGTATCCGGGAACTATGGCTACACCTTC
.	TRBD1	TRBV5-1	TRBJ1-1	CASSGGQTMNTEAFF	TGCGCCAGCAGCGGGGGACAGACGATGAACACTGAAGCTTTCTTT